This T cell receptor (beta chain) originates from a study of CD8+ T cells in alopecia areata. As part of sample collection, lesional scalp punch biopsies and peripheral blood were taken from alopecia areata patients. Between the trimmed V and J ends, which lost 0 bases and 8 bases, there was a span of 10 bases. Germline V gene data show CDR1 as SGHVS and CDR2 as FNYEAQ. There are 13 residues in the CDR3. As the sequencing template, cDNA was produced by extracting RNA and reverse transcribing it. Measured with immunoSEQ multiplex PCR; TCRdb has only the in-frame clones, and not every one. Found here are 15,000 to 20,000 clones, 65% to 75% of them singletons; the top ten hold less than 7%.

The genes are TRBV7-6 and TRBJ1-1, with D unclear. The specimen comprised skin, sampled at week 0. This clonotype was obtained from a human donor with alopecia areata. The CDR3 nucleotides are TGTGCCAGCAGCTTAGCGGACGGTACGGAAGCTTTCTTT. This sequence encodes CASSLADGTEAFF.